Following are 7 T cell receptor beta chains from one sample sequenced in a study of T cells in localized non-small cell lung cancer. Some clones are missing from TCRdb's copy, which holds only in-frame ones; the method was immunoSEQ multiplex PCR. The sample has roughly 71,000 clones; 86% are singletons. Sequenced material: peripheral blood, taken before any cancer treatment. These receptors were collected from a male donor aged 60 or over with stage III squamous cell lung carcinoma.

The genes are TRBV6-5 and TRBJ2-1; 7 bases line up with TRBD2. CDR3 length: 16 amino acids. J gave up 3 bases and V 0 bases, and 5 bases lay outside the gene matches. Per germline, CDR1 MNHEY and CDR2 SVGAGI. The CDR3 region is CASSYSSRGDYNEQFF. The CDR3 DNA reads as TGTGCCAGCAGTTACTCGAGTCGGGGGGACTACAATGAGCAGTTCTTC.

J is TRBJ1-6 and V is TRBV10-3, with 7 bases aligning to TRBD1. CDR1 and CDR2 (germline): ENHRY, SYGVKD. The CDR3 has 13 amino acids. With 2 bases clipped from V and 9 bases from J, the junction kept 1 base outside the gene matches. Here the CDR3 reads CAISEDRVSPLHF. Written as DNA, the CDR3 is TGTGCCATCAGTGAGGACAGGGTTTCACCCCTCCACTTT.

The chain has TRBV10-2 and TRBJ2-7; 8 bases align to TRBD2. Unmatched junction bases numbered 15, after V lost 6 bases and J lost 5 bases. The CDR3 contains 16 residues. Germline V gene sequence: CDR1 WSHSY, CDR2 SAAADI. The CDR3 nucleotides are TGCGCCAGCAGCAGAGGGCGCGGGGGGCAATATGACGAGCAGTACGTC. Amino acid sequence: CASSRGRGGQYDEQYV.

The chain has TRBV5-4 and TRBJ1-1; D uncertain. The length of the CDR3 is 13 residues. Germline V gene lookup returns CDR1 SGHNT and CDR2 YYREEE (reference sequence). Trimming removed 1 base from V and 6 bases from J, with 10 bases in between. The CDR3 nucleotides are TGTGCCAGCAGCTTGAGTGTGGGCGCTGAAGCTTTCTTT. It specifies CASSLSVGAEAFF.

This clone was seen a handful of times. The J gene is TRBJ1-2, the V gene TRBV5-3, with 7 bases identical to TRBD1. TRBV5-3 falls under the ORF class, with uncertain function. CDR3 length: 15 amino acids. Trimming cost V 2 bases and J 0 bases; bases outside gene matches: 4. The CDR3 loop is CARSFRTGPNYGYTF. The CDR3 DNA is TGTGCCAGAAGCTTTCGGACAGGACCTAACTATGGCTACACCTTC.

V is TRBV19 and J is TRBJ2-3, with D perhaps being TRBD1 or TRBD2 (5 bases each). This CDR3 spans 15 amino acids. Germline V gene sequence: CDR1 LNHDA, CDR2 SQIVND (reference sequence). Trimming left V 10 bases short and J 6 bases short, with 23 bases between. This CDR3 is CATESPGLLGDTQYF. The CDR3 coding sequence is TGTGCCACTGAGAGCCCGGGGCTCCTGGGGGATACGCAGTATTTT.

DNA for the CDR3: TGCGCCAGCAGCTTGTATCCGGGAGGAAACACCATATATTTT. This sequence encodes CASSLYPGGNTIYF. This sequence joins TRBV5-1 and TRBJ1-3; D unresolved. The germline V gene encodes CDR1 SGHRS and CDR2 YFSETQ. The CDR3 runs 14 residues. Trimming cost V 1 base and J 4 bases, with 9 bases left between them.